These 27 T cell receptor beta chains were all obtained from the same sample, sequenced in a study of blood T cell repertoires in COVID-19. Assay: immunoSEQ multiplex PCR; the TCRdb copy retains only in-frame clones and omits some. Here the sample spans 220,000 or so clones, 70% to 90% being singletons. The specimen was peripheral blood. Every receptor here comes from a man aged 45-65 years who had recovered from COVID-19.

CDR3 sequence reads: CAWAWAGGEQYF. The DNA of the CDR3 is TGTGCCTGGGCCTGGGCGGGGGGCGAGCAGTACTTC. This chain joins TRBV30 and TRBJ2-7; 8 bases align to TRBD2. CDR1 and CDR2 from the germline V gene are GTSNPN and SVGIG (reference sequence). The CDR3 sequence is 12 residues long. The junction had 6 bases not matched to a gene; V was cut back by 5 bases and J by 6 bases.

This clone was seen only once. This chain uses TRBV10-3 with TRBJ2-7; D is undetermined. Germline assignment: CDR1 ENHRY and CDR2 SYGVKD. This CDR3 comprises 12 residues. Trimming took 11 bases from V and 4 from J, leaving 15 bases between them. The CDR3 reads CAPTDATYEQYF. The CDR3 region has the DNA TGTGCCCCCACTGATGCGACTTACGAGCAGTACTTC.

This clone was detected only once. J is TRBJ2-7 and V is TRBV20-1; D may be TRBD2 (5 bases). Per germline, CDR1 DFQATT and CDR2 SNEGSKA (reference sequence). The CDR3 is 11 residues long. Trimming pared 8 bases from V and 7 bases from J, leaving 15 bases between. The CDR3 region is CSSGISVEQYF. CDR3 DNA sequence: TGCAGTTCCGGGATCTCGGTAGAGCAGTACTTC.

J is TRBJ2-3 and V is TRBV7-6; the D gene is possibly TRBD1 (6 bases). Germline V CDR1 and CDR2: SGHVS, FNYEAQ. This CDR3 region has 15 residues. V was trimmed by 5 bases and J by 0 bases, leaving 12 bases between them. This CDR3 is CASSKDRISTDTQYF. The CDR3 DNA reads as TGTGCCAGCAGCAAGGACAGAATTAGCACAGATACGCAGTATTTT.

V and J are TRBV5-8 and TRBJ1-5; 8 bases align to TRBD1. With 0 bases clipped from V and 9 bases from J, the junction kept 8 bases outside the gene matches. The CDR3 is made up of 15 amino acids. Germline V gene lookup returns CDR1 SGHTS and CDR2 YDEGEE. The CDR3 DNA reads TGTGCCAGCAGCTTGGGGGACAGGCTTCTTGTGCCCCAGCATTTT. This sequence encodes CASSLGDRLLVPQHF.

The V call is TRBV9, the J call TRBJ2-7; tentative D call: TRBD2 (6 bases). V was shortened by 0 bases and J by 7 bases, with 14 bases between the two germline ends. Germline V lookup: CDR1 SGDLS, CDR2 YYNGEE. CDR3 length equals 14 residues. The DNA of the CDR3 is TGTGCCAGCAGCGTAGCACTAGCTCCTGGGGAGCAGTACTTC. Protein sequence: CASSVALAPGEQYF.

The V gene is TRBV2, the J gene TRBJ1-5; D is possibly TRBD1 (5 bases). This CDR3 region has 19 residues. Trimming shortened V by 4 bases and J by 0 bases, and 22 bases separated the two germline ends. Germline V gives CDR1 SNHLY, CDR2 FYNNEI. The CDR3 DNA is TGTGCCAGCAGTGGAGCTTCAACGGAGGGACTATATAGCAATCAGCCCCAGCATTTT. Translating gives CASSGASTEGLYSNQPQHF.

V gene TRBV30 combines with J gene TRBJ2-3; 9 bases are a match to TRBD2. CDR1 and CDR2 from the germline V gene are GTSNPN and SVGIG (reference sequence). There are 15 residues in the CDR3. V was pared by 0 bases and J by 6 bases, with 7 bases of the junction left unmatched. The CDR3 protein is CAWSVAGLAGDTQYF. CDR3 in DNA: TGTGCCTGGAGTGTAGCGGGTCTAGCGGGGGATACGCAGTATTTT.

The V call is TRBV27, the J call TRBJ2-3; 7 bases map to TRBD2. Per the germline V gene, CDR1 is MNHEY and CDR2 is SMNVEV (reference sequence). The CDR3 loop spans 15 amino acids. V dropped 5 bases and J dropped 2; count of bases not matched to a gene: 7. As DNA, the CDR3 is TGTGCCAGCAGTCTCCAACTAGCGACCACAGATACGCAGTATTTT. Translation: CASSLQLATTDTQYF.

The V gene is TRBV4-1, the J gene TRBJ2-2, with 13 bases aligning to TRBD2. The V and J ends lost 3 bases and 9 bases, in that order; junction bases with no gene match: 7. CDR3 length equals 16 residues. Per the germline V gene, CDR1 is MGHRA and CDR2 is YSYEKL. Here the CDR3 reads CASSQGLAGPPRELFF. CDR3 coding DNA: TGCGCCAGCAGCCAGGGACTAGCGGGACCGCCCCGGGAGCTGTTTTTT.

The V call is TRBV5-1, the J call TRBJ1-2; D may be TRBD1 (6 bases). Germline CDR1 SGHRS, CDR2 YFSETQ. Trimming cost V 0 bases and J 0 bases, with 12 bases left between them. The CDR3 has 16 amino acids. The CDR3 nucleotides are TGCGCCAGCAGCTTGGTGTCAGGGGTATCTAACTATGGCTACACCTTC. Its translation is CASSLVSGVSNYGYTF.

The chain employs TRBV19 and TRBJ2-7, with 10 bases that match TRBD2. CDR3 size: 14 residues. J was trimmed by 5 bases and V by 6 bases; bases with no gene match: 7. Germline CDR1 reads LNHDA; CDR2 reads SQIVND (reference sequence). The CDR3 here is CASREREGVNEQYF. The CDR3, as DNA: TGTGCCAGTAGGGAGCGGGAGGGTGTCAACGAGCAGTACTTC.

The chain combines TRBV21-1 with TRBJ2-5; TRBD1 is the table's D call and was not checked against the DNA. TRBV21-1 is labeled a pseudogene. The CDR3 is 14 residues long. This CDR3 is CASSKGFREETQYF. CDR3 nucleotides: TGTGCCAGCAGCAAAGGGTTCAGGGAAGAGACCCAGTACTTC.

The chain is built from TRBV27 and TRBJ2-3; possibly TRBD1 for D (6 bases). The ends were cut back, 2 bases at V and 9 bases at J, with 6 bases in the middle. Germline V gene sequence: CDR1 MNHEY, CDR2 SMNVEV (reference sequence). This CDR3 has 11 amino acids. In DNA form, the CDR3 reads TGTGCCAGCAGTTTAGGGACAACGCAGTATTTT. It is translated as CASSLGTTQYF.

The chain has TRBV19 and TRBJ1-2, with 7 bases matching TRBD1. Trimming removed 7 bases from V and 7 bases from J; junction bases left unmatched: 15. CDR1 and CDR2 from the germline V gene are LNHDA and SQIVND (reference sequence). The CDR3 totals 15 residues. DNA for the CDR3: TGTGCCAGTAACCAACCTCGAGGGACAGAACTTGGCTACACCTTC. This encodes CASNQPRGTELGYTF.

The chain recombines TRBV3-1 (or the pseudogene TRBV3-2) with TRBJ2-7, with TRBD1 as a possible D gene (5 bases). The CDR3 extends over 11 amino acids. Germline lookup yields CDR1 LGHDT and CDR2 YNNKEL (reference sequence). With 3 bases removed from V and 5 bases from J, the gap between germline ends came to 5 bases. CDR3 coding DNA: TGTGCCAGCAGCCAGACAGACGAGCAGTACTTC. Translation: CASSQTDEQYF.

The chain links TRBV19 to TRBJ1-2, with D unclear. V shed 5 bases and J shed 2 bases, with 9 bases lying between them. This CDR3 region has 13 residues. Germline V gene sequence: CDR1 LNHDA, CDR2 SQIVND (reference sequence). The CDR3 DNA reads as TGTGCCAGTAGTCCCCGCGGGAACTATGGCTACACCTTC. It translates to CASSPRGNYGYTF.

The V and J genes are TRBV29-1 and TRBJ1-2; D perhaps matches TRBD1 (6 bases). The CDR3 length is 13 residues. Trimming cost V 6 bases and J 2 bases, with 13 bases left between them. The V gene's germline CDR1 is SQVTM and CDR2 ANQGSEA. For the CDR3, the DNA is TGCAGCGTCCAGGGACACCTCAACTATGGCTACACCTTC. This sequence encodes CSVQGHLNYGYTF. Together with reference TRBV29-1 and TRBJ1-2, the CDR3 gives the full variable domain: SAVISQKPSRDICQRGTSLTIQCQVDSQVTMMFWYRQQPGQSLTLIATANQGSEATYESGFVIDKFPISRPNLTFSTLTVSNMSPEDSSIYLCSVQGHLNYGYTFGSGTRLTVV.

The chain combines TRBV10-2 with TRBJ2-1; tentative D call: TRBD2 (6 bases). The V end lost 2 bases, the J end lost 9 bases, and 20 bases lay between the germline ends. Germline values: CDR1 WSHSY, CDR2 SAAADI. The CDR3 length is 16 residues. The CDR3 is CASSEPRGASRGEQFF. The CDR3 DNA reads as TGCGCCAGCAGTGAGCCGCGGGGCGCTTCTAGAGGTGAGCAGTTCTTC.

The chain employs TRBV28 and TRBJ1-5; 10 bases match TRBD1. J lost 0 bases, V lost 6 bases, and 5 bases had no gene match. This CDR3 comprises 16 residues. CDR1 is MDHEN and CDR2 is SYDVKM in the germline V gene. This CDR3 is CASRDRDRGSNQPQHF. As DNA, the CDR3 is TGTGCCAGCAGAGACCGGGACAGGGGTAGCAATCAGCCCCAGCATTTT.

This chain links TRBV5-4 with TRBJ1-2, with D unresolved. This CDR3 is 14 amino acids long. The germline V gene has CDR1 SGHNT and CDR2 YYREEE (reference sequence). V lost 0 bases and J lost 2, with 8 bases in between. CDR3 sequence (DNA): TGTGCCAGCAGCTTGGGGCAGTTCAACTATGGCTACACCTTC. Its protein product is CASSLGQFNYGYTF. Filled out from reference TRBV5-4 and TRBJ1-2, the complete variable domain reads ETGVTQSPTHLIKTRGQQVTLRCSSQSGHNTVSWYQQALGQGPQFIFQYYREEENGRGNFPPRFSGLQFPNYSSELNVNALELDDSALYLCASSLGQFNYGYTFGSGTRLTVV.

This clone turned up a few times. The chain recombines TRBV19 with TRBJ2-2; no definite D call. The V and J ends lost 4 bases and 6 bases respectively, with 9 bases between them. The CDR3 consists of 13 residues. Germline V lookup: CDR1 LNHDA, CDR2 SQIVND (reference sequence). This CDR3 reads CASSTSESGELFF. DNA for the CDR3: TGTGCCAGTAGTACGAGCGAGTCCGGGGAGCTGTTTTTT.

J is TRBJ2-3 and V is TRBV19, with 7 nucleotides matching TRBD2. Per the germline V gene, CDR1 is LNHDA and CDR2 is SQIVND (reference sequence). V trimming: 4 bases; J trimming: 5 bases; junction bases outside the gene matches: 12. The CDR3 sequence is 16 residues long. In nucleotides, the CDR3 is TGTGCCAGTAGTAATAGACTAGCAGGAGGTGAAGATACGCAGTATTTT. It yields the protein CASSNRLAGGEDTQYF.

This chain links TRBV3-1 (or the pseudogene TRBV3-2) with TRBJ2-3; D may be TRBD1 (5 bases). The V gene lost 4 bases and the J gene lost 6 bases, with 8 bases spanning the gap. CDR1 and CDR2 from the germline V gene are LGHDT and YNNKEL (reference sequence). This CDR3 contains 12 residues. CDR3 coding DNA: TGTGCCAGCAGCCTAGGGGTCGATACGCAGTATTTT. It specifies CASSLGVDTQYF.

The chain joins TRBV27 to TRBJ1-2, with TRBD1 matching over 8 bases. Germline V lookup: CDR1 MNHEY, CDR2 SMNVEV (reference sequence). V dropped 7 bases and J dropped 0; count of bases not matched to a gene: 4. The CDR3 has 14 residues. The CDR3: CASTWTGPNYGYTF. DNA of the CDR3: TGTGCCAGCACGTGGACAGGGCCTAACTATGGCTACACCTTC.

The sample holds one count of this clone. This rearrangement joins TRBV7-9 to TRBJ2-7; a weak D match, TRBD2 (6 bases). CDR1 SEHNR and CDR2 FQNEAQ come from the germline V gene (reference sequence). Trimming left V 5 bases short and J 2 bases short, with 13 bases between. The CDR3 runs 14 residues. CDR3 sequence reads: CASSHLAAPYEQYF. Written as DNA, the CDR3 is TGTGCCAGCAGCCATTTAGCGGCACCCTACGAGCAGTACTTC.

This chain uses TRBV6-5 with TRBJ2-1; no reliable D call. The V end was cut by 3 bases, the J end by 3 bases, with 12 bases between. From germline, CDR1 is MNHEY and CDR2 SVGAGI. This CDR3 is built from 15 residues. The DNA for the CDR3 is TGTGCCAGCAGTTATGGCGGATATGGCTACAATGAGCAGTTCTTC. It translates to CASSYGGYGYNEQFF.